The 23 T cell receptor beta chains below were found in one sample sequenced in a study of patients and donors after allogeneic stem cell transplantation. TCRdb re-called the RT-PCR reads through MiXCR, storing one row per CDR3 protein. Of under 30,000 distinct CDR3 sequences listed, around 7.9% are singletons. The sequenced sample consisted of blood, either unsorted or a sorted T cell fraction (not recorded which). The receptors derive from a human donor who was either an allogeneic HSCT recipient or a stem cell or donor lymphocyte infusion donor (not recorded which). It is not recorded whose cells these are; they may come from a transplant donor.

This sequence joins TRBV20-1 and TRBJ2-7, with 10 bases fitting TRBD2. The CDR3 is 15 residues long. Germline CDR1 reads DFQATT; CDR2 reads SNEGSKA (reference sequence). The J segment lost 2 bases and the V segment lost 1 base, leaving 5 bases of the junction unmatched. In DNA form, the CDR3 reads TGCAGTGCTAGAGCCGCTAGCGGGGGAACCTACGAGCAGTACTTC. Protein sequence: CSARAASGGTYEQYF.

This clonotype has at least ten counts. The rearrangement joins TRBV4-1 to TRBJ1-5, with D uncertain. Germline CDR1 is MGHRA and CDR2 is YSYEKL. This CDR3 region has 16 residues. Trimming cost V 1 base and J 3 bases, with 13 bases left between them. CDR3 sequence: CASSQGGRGNNQPQHF. The CDR3 nucleotides read TGCGCCAGCAGCCAAGGCGGGAGAGGGAACAATCAGCCCCAGCATTTT.

This chain links TRBV6-2 or TRBV6-3 with TRBJ2-5, with D unclear. With 3 bases removed from V and 2 bases from J, the gap between germline ends came to 7 bases. This CDR3 region has 13 residues. The V gene's germline CDR1 is MNHEY and CDR2 SVGEGT. This CDR3 reads CASSYWRQETQYF. In DNA, the CDR3 is TGTGCCAGCAGTTATTGGCGGCAAGAGACCCAGTACTTC.

In this sample, this clonotype turned up many times. The rearrangement links TRBV7-6 to TRBJ1-1; TRBD1 is a possible D gene (5 bases). CDR3 length equals 13 residues. Trimming took off 5 bases at V and 1 base at J, with 8 bases between the two ends. The germline V gene has CDR1 SGHVS and CDR2 FNYEAQ. The CDR3 loop reads CASSRGQNTEAFF. CDR3 bases: TGTGCCAGCAGCCGCGGACAGAACACTGAAGCTTTCTTT.

The chain links TRBV6-5 to TRBJ2-1; no clear D gene. Germline assignment: CDR1 MNHEY and CDR2 SVGAGI. V shed 1 base and J shed 6 bases, with 16 bases lying between them. The CDR3 extends over 16 amino acids. Here the CDR3 DNA reads TGTGCCAGCAGTTACTTCGTAGGCCCCAGAGGCAATGAGCAGTTCTTC. Its protein is CASSYFVGPRGNEQFF.

The table lists this clonotype with many counts. The genes are TRBV25-1 and TRBJ2-1, with 8 bases lining up with TRBD1. Per germline, CDR1 MGHDK and CDR2 SYGVNS. The V segment lost 1 base and the J segment 0 bases; nucleotides outside the gene matches: 11. This CDR3 has 19 residues. For the CDR3, the DNA is TGTGCCAGCAGTGAATTCGCCGGAGGACAGGGAAGCTCCTACAATGAGCAGTTCTTC. This gives the protein CASSEFAGGQGSSYNEQFF.

This clonotype was detected a few times. The genes are TRBV5-4 and TRBJ2-1, with 12 nucleotides matching TRBD2. The CDR3 spans 16 residues. The J segment lost 1 base and the V segment lost 4 bases, leaving 3 bases of the junction unmatched. Germline values: CDR1 SGHNT, CDR2 YYREEE (reference sequence). The CDR3 nucleotides are TGTGCCAGCAGCGTAGGGACTAGCGGGTCCTACAATGAGCAGTTCTTC. This encodes CASSVGTSGSYNEQFF.

The V call is TRBV5-6, the J call TRBJ1-6; D is possibly TRBD1 (5 bases). Trimming pared 4 bases from V and 0 bases from J, leaving 14 bases between. The germline CDR1 and CDR2 sequences are SGHDT and YYEEEE. The CDR3 has 17 amino acids. The CDR3 protein is CASSTMTVSSYNSPLHF. As DNA, the CDR3 is TGTGCCAGCAGCACGATGACAGTAAGCTCCTATAATTCACCCCTCCACTTT.

This clonotype was counted between two and nine times. The chain joins TRBV6-5 to TRBJ2-7; TRBD1 matches 10 bases. V was clipped by 3 bases and J by 2 bases; unmatched bases: 4. The germline V gene has CDR1 MNHEY and CDR2 SVGAGI. The CDR3 has 15 residues. CDR3 amino acids: CASSYRQGATYEQYF. The CDR3 region has the DNA TGTGCCAGCAGTTATCGACAGGGGGCAACCTACGAGCAGTACTTC.

The table lists this clonotype with many counts. The chain carries TRBV12-3 or TRBV12-4 and TRBJ2-2; weak D call: TRBD1 (6 bases). V was clipped by 7 bases and J by 7 bases, with 10 bases between them. The CDR3 runs 12 residues. The CDR3 nucleotides read TGTGCCAGCACCTCGGACAGCGGGGAGCTGTTTTTT. Translation: CASTSDSGELFF.

This clonotype was recorded a few times. V usage is TRBV7-8 and J usage is TRBJ2-1, with D possibly being TRBD2 (6 bases). CDR1 is SGHVS, CDR2 FQNEAQ, per germline. Trimming took off 5 bases at V and 0 bases at J, with 14 bases between the two ends. This CDR3 is 16 amino acids long. The CDR3 region is CASSGKAGSSYNEQFF. For the CDR3, the DNA is TGTGCCAGCAGCGGAAAAGCGGGCAGCTCCTACAATGAGCAGTTCTTC.

At least ten counts were recorded for this clonotype. The J gene is TRBJ1-2, the V gene TRBV10-3; D not certain. The CDR3 spans 13 residues. Trimming stripped 1 base from V and 5 bases from J, with 8 bases between. The V gene's germline CDR1 is ENHRY and CDR2 SYGVKD. The CDR3 sequence: CAISEWKGYGYTF. CDR3 DNA sequence: TGTGCCATCAGTGAGTGGAAAGGTTATGGCTACACCTTC.

This clonotype was counted a few times. The chain employs TRBV5-1 and TRBJ1-3, with 9 bases lining up with TRBD1. CDR1 and CDR2 from the germline V gene are SGHRS and YFSETQ. V dropped 5 bases and J dropped 4; count of bases not matched to a gene: 1. The CDR3 loop spans 13 amino acids. As DNA, the CDR3 is TGCGCCAGCAGGGACAGGGGAGGAAACACCATATATTTT. Translating gives CASRDRGGNTIYF.

This clonotype has a count of ten or more. The chain carries TRBV12-3 or TRBV12-4 and TRBJ2-2; maybe TRBD2 (7 bases). V shed 6 bases and J shed 4 bases, with 18 bases lying between them. The CDR3 spans 16 residues. This CDR3 reads CASSHGGGGGTGELFF. The CDR3 DNA is TGTGCCAGCAGCCACGGAGGGGGGGGAGGCACCGGGGAGCTGTTTTTT.

Comments on this clonotype: A much larger clone lies one base from this, so it may be a read error. The genes are TRBV7-9 and TRBJ1-6, with D perhaps TRBD1 (6 bases). The V end lost 8 bases, the J end lost 5 bases, and 16 bases lay between the germline ends. The CDR3 is 15 residues long. Germline V gives CDR1 SEHNR, CDR2 FQNEAQ (reference sequence). The CDR3 is CASGPRDKDNSPLHF. CDR3 sequence (DNA): TGTGCCAGCGGCCCCCGGGACAAGGATAATTCACCCCTCCACTTT.

V and J are TRBV12-3 or TRBV12-4 and TRBJ2-7; possibly TRBD2 for D (5 bases). Trimming pared 7 bases from V and 5 bases from J, leaving 15 bases between. This CDR3 is 13 amino acids long. The CDR3 bases are TGTGCCAGCAAATGCGGGTCAGCCAACGAGCAGTACTTC. Translated: CASKCGSANEQYF.

This clonotype was recorded a few times. The rearrangement uses TRBV9 and TRBJ1-2; 8 bases agree with TRBD1. Looked up from germline, CDR1 is SGDLS and CDR2 is YYNGEE. V lost 6 bases, J lost 3 bases, and 10 bases stayed unmatched. CDR3 length: 15 amino acids. The CDR3 loop reads CASTPGGAGDYGYTF. As DNA, the CDR3 is TGTGCCAGCACTCCAGGGGGCGCCGGTGACTATGGCTACACCTTC.

This clonotype was recorded at least ten times. The chain employs TRBV25-1 and TRBJ2-1, with TRBD1 matching 7 bases. Germline CDR1 MGHDK, CDR2 SYGVNS. The CDR3 has 16 amino acids. V dropped 2 bases and J dropped 0; count of bases not matched to a gene: 4. The CDR3: CASSEPRQGSYNEQFF. Written as DNA, the CDR3 is TGTGCCAGCAGTGAACCCCGACAGGGCTCCTACAATGAGCAGTTCTTC.

This clonotype was seen more than once but under ten times. V and J are TRBV10-3 and TRBJ1-1; no clear D gene. Germline V gives CDR1 ENHRY, CDR2 SYGVKD. Trimming took off 2 bases at V and 6 bases at J, with 13 bases between the two ends. CDR3 length equals 14 residues. CDR3 in amino acids: CAISEGQAVPEAFF. In nucleotides, the CDR3 is TGTGCCATCAGTGAGGGCCAGGCGGTTCCTGAAGCTTTCTTT.

This sequence joins TRBV7-9 and TRBJ1-2, with a possible D match to TRBD1 (6 bases). Trimming stripped 4 bases from V and 8 bases from J, with 20 bases between. CDR1 and CDR2 from the germline V gene are SEHNR and FQNEAQ (reference sequence). This CDR3 spans 15 amino acids. The CDR3, as DNA: TGTGCCAGCAGCTCCACCAACAGGGATCCGTTCGGCTACACCTTC. This sequence encodes CASSSTNRDPFGYTF.

A few counts support this clonotype. This sequence joins TRBV4-1 and TRBJ2-5; possible D gene TRBD2, 5 bases. V dropped 0 bases and J dropped 7 bases, with 15 bases sitting between them. The germline V gene encodes CDR1 MGHRA and CDR2 YSYEKL. The CDR3 has 15 residues. CDR3 loop: CASSQDSGVRWTQYF. For the CDR3, the DNA is TGCGCCAGCAGCCAAGACTCCGGGGTGAGGTGGACCCAGTACTTC.

This clonotype occurred many times. This chain links TRBV9 with TRBJ2-2, with D possibly being TRBD1 (6 bases). Trimming took 0 bases from V and 5 from J, leaving 11 bases between them. The germline gives CDR1 SGDLS, CDR2 YYNGEE. This CDR3 has 15 amino acids. CDR3 residues: CASSVEGESTGELFF. In DNA form, the CDR3 reads TGTGCCAGCAGCGTAGAGGGGGAGAGTACCGGGGAGCTGTTTTTT.

This clonotype was observed a few times. V and J are TRBV7-9 and TRBJ2-7; perhaps TRBD2 as D (5 bases). V lost 5 bases, J lost 7 bases, and 24 bases lay in between. The CDR3 spans 16 residues. CDR1 and CDR2 from the germline V gene are SEHNR and FQNEAQ (reference sequence). In DNA form, the CDR3 reads TGTGCCAGCAGCCAAACGCCGACTTTGAAGAAGCGGGAGCAGTACTTC. This encodes CASSQTPTLKKREQYF.